This TCR beta chain emerged from a study of beta chain features in type 1 diabetes. The study, taken as a whole, reports: Patients' naive, central memory and Treg TCRB repertoires seemed closer to one another than those of healthy donors. A pattern of fewer insertions and more deletions at VDJ junctions was seen in type 1 diabetes patients. Resolution of whether HLA type affects TCRB rearrangement was not achieved here. It was possible that PCR favored shorter templates, equally so in patients and controls.

On this clone: Its antigen remains unidentified.

The CDR3 consists of 17 residues. Germline-derived CDR1 and CDR2 are SGHNT and YYREEE (reference sequence). Trimming removed 2 bases at V and 0 bases at J, with 17 bases between. cDNA synthesis used the whole RNA isolate, giving expressed TCRB sequences. Using immunoSEQ multiplex PCR, the repertoire was profiled, and TCRdb retains in-frame clones only, with some absent. The sample lists about 900,000 clones, 17% occurring once. The chain has TRBV5-4 and TRBJ1-2; D is unclear. The clonotype originates from a woman under 30 in good health. The sample consisted of naive CD4+ T cells from blood. CDR3 sequence: CASSFNTQAWANYGYTF. The CDR3 bases are TGTGCCAGCAGCTTTAACACCCAGGCTTGGGCTAACTATGGCTACACCTTC.